Listed below are T cell receptor beta chains from one sample, sequenced in a study of blood T cells in healthy people across ages. TCRdb ran MiXCR on the 5' RACE reads and lists one entry per CDR3 protein. The repertoire holds just under 750,000 distinct CDR3 sequences, about 20% seen once, with roughly 22% in the top ten. The sequenced material came from blood. The source is a man aged 65-85 years in good health. The CDR3 runs from the conserved cysteine through the conserved F or W. A D gene is named only where the DNA matches it firmly. For some rows the clone size is stated as once, few or many, or as a class when expanded; others skip it.

clone size: .
J gene: TRBJ2-7
V gene: TRBV2
D gene: .
CDR3 DNA: TGTGCCAGCAGGCACTTACACCGGGACAAAACCTACGAGCAGTACTTC
CDR3 protein: CASRHLHRDKTYEQYF

clone size: few
J gene: TRBJ1-1
V gene: TRBV3-1
D gene: TRBD1
CDR3 DNA: TGTGCCAGCACCAGGACAGGGGATGGGGGAGCTTTCTTT
CDR3 protein: CASTRTGDGGAFF

clone size: .
J gene: TRBJ2-3
V gene: TRBV20-1
D gene: .
CDR3 DNA: TGCAGTGCTACTTCAGGGGCGGGAGCCCCACAAGATACGCAGTATTTT
CDR3 protein: CSATSGAGAPQDTQYF

clone size: few
J gene: TRBJ2-7
V gene: TRBV5-1
D gene: .
CDR3 DNA: TGCGCCAGCGCGCTAACGGGAAGCTCCTACGAGCAGTACTTC
CDR3 protein: CASALTGSSYEQYF

clone size: .
J gene: TRBJ1-2
V gene: TRBV11-2
D gene: TRBD1
CDR3 DNA: TGTGCCAGCAGCGTTGGACAGGGTTGGGGCGGCTACACCTTC
CDR3 protein: CASSVGQGWGGYTF

clone size: .
J gene: TRBJ1-5
V gene: TRBV7-2
D gene: .
CDR3 DNA: TGTGCCAGCAGCGGGGCTACGAGCAATCAGCCCCAGCATTTT
CDR3 protein: CASSGATSNQPQHF

clone size: few
J gene: TRBJ2-3
V gene: TRBV12-3/TRBV12-4
D gene: .
CDR3 DNA: TGTGCCAGCAGAAGACTGCCTAGCACAGATACGCAGTATTTT
CDR3 protein: CASRRLPSTDTQYF

clone size: .
J gene: TRBJ1-1
V gene: TRBV20-1
D gene: TRBD1
CDR3 DNA: TGCAGTGCTAGAGGGGGGGGACAGGGGGCTTCGAACACTGAAGCTTTCTTT
CDR3 protein: CSARGGGQGASNTEAFF

clone size: .
J gene: TRBJ1-6
V gene: TRBV12-3/TRBV12-4
D gene: .
CDR3 DNA: TGTGCCAGCAGTATGGATAATTCACCCCTCCACTTT
CDR3 protein: CASSMDNSPLHF

clone size: .
J gene: TRBJ2-1
V gene: TRBV18
D gene: .
CDR3 DNA: TGTGCCAGCTTCACCGGATGGGTGGACAGAAACTACAATGAGCAGTTCTTC
CDR3 protein: CASFTGWVDRNYNEQFF

clone size: many
J gene: TRBJ2-5
V gene: TRBV3-1
D gene: .
CDR3 DNA: TGTGCCAGCAGCCAAGATCTAGGGGGAGAGACCCAGTACTTC
CDR3 protein: CASSQDLGGETQYF

clone size: .
J gene: TRBJ2-1
V gene: TRBV5-1
D gene: .
CDR3 DNA: TGCGCCAGCGGGCCCCGGACAGATTCATACAATGAGCAGTTCTTC
CDR3 protein: CASGPRTDSYNEQFF

clone size: .
J gene: TRBJ1-5
V gene: TRBV20-1
D gene: .
CDR3 DNA: TGCAGTGCTAGAGAGGAGTACGATCAGCCCCAGCATTTT
CDR3 protein: CSAREEYDQPQHF

clone size: .
J gene: TRBJ2-1
V gene: TRBV7-7
D gene: .
CDR3 DNA: TGTGCCAGCATCCCCCTTGTGGGAGAGCGCCCACTCGAATACAATGAGCAGTTCTTC
CDR3 protein: CASIPLVGERPLEYNEQFF

clone size: .
J gene: TRBJ2-6
V gene: TRBV29-1
D gene: TRBD1
CDR3 DNA: TGCAGCGTTGGGGGACAGTCCTCTGGGGCCAACGTCCTGACTTTC
CDR3 protein: CSVGGQSSGANVLTF